These T cell receptor beta chains were read from a single sample in a study of vaccination effects on CD4 cells after COVID-19. Assay used: immunoSEQ multiplex PCR; TCRdb lists only in-frame clones, some missing. The sample has 30,000 to 35,000 clones; around 79% are singletons. For these receptors, no antigen is known. The source material was CD4+ T cells from PBMCs cultured without peptide, sampled after COVID-19 vaccination. The source is a human donor who had a prior SARS-CoV-2 infection. Both conserved end residues are part of each CDR3. Fields, in order: V gene, D gene, J gene, clone size, CDR3 protein, CDR3 DNA. A D gene is named only where the DNA matches it firmly. A row's size may be missing; if present it is once, few, many or a size class.

>TRBV19|-|TRBJ2-5|-
CASSHPARETQYF
TGTGCCAGTAGTCACCCAGCCCGGGAGACCCAGTACTTC
>TRBV3-1/TRBV3-2|-|TRBJ1-1|-
CASSAYSGADTEAFF
TGTGCCAGCAGTGCTTACTCAGGGGCCGACACTGAAGCTTTCTTT
>TRBV5-6|-|TRBJ1-1|once
CASSLKQGGTEAFF
TGTGCCAGCAGCTTAAAACAGGGAGGCACTGAAGCTTTCTTT
>TRBV7-2|TRBD2|TRBJ2-5|-
CASSLVFDWAGGSETQYF
TGTGCCAGCAGCTTAGTTTTTGATTGGGCGGGGGGGTCGGAGACCCAGTACTTC
>TRBV3-1/TRBV3-2|TRBD2|TRBJ2-5|-
CASSHLAGGPVETQYF
TGTGCCAGCAGCCATCTAGCGGGAGGGCCGGTGGAGACCCAGTACTTC
>TRBV4-3|-|TRBJ1-1|-
CASSQVPPRNTEAFF
TGCGCCAGCAGCCAAGTCCCACCACGGAACACTGAAGCTTTCTTT
>TRBV5-5|-|TRBJ2-3|-
CASSFEGNTQYF
TGTGCCAGCAGCTTTGAGGGGAATACGCAGTATTTT
>TRBV3-1/TRBV3-2|-|TRBJ1-4|-
CASSQVPAEKLFF
TGTGCCAGCAGCCAGGTGCCCGCAGAAAAACTGTTTTTT
>TRBV6-5|-|TRBJ1-1|-
CASVRSDTEAFF
TGTGCCAGCGTCCGTTCAGACACTGAAGCTTTCTTT
>TRBV2|-|TRBJ1-6|-
CATLAEGYSPLHF
TGTGCCACCCTGGCGGAGGGTTATTCACCCCTCCACTTT
>TRBV28|-|TRBJ1-5|-
CASSLGWGSLYSNQPQHF
TGTGCCAGCAGTTTGGGGTGGGGATCCCTATATAGCAATCAGCCCCAGCATTTT
>TRBV6-5|-|TRBJ2-5|-
CASSYSHREETQYF
TGTGCCAGCAGTTACTCTCACAGAGAAGAGACCCAGTACTTC
>TRBV20-1|-|TRBJ2-2|once
CSAPAGGELFF
TGCAGTGCTCCCGCTGGAGGGGAGCTGTTTTTT
>TRBV14|TRBD1|TRBJ2-7|once
CASSQRTGVQQYF
TGTGCCAGCAGCCAAAGGACAGGGGTTCAGCAGTACTTC
>TRBV11-2|TRBD2|TRBJ2-1|-
CASSAGLADYNEQFF
TGTGCCAGCAGCGCTGGACTAGCGGATTACAATGAGCAGTTCTTC
>TRBV27|-|TRBJ2-1|few
CASSQIQGNEQFF
TGTGCCAGCAGTCAAATCCAAGGCAATGAGCAGTTCTTC
>TRBV10-3|TRBD1|TRBJ1-2|-
CATAGQGISGYTF
TGTGCCACCGCGGGACAGGGAATCTCTGGCTACACCTTC
>TRBV29-1|-|TRBJ2-3|-
CSVEPTGYTQYF
TGCAGCGTTGAACCCACAGGGTATACGCAGTATTTT
>TRBV7-8|-|TRBJ2-2|-
CASSLDGGTGELFF
TGTGCCAGCAGCTTAGACGGGGGCACCGGGGAGCTGTTTTTT
>TRBV27|-|TRBJ1-5|-
CASSLRCRQGISCQPQHF
TGTGCCAGCAGTTTAAGATGTCGGCAGGGTATCTCTTGTCAGCCCCAGCATTTT
>TRBV5-1|-|TRBJ1-6|-
CASSGITGNSPLHF
TGCGCCAGCAGCGGAATAACAGGGAATTCACCCCTCCACTTT
>TRBV5-1|TRBD2|TRBJ2-3|-
CASSLGLAPTDTQYF
TGCGCCAGCAGCTTGGGACTAGCTCCCACAGATACGCAGTATTTT
>TRBV24-1|-|TRBJ1-4|few
CATSDPHSGGTREKLFF
TGTGCCACCAGTGATCCCCACTCGGGGGGGACTCGTGAAAAACTGTTTTTT
>TRBV2|-|TRBJ1-5|-
CASSTWGRQPQHF
TGTGCCAGCAGCACATGGGGGCGTCAGCCCCAGCATTTT
>TRBV5-4|TRBD1|TRBJ2-2|-
CASTNRDRVLSGGELFF
TGTGCCAGCACCAACCGGGACAGGGTTTTGTCTGGCGGGGAGCTGTTTTTT
>TRBV7-9|TRBD1|TRBJ1-1|few
CASSLGDRVAFF
TGTGCCAGCAGCTTAGGAGACAGGGTGGCTTTCTTT
>TRBV5-1|-|TRBJ1-3|-
CASSLGQSWGNTIYF
TGCGCCAGCAGCTTAGGACAGTCGTGGGGAAACACCATATATTTT
>TRBV15|TRBD1|TRBJ1-6|-
CATSRATGGNSPLHF
TGTGCCACCAGCAGAGCGACAGGGGGTAATTCACCCCTCCACTTT
>TRBV14|-|TRBJ1-2|-
CASSQGAGSDYGYTF
TGTGCCAGCAGCCAAGGAGCGGGTTCGGACTATGGCTACACCTTC
>TRBV10-3|TRBD2|TRBJ2-3|-
CAIKNLAGGDTQYF
TGTGCCATCAAAAACCTAGCGGGGGGTGATACGCAGTATTTT
>TRBV5-1|TRBD2|TRBJ2-1|-
CASKREGFSYNEQFF
TGCGCCAGTAAGCGGGAGGGCTTCTCCTACAATGAGCAGTTCTTC
>TRBV6-1|-|TRBJ2-5|-
CASSERVMGLGTQYF
TGTGCCAGCAGTGAAAGGGTGATGGGGCTGGGGACCCAGTACTTC
>TRBV6-2/TRBV6-3|TRBD2|TRBJ2-7|-
CASSYAWVRGSYEQYF
TGTGCCAGCAGTTATGCGTGGGTGCGGGGGTCCTACGAGCAGTACTTC
>TRBV3-1/TRBV3-2|-|TRBJ2-7|-
CASSQQQGPPDEQYF
TGTGCCAGCAGCCAGCAACAGGGCCCGCCCGACGAGCAGTACTTC
>TRBV19|-|TRBJ1-6|-
CASSIDQGLGSPLHF
TGTGCCAGTAGTATAGACCAGGGATTGGGTTCACCCCTCCACTTT
>TRBV7-6|TRBD2|TRBJ2-1|-
CASSPIAGDDNEQFF
TGTGCCAGCAGCCCCATAGCGGGGGATGACAATGAGCAGTTCTTC
>TRBV6-5|-|TRBJ1-4|-
CASTGQRNEKLFF
TGTGCCAGCACTGGACAGCGGAATGAAAAACTGTTTTTT
>TRBV29-1|TRBD1|TRBJ2-5|once
CSVEGGRGRETQYF
TGCAGCGTTGAAGGTGGCAGGGGGCGTGAGACCCAGTACTTC
>TRBV6-5|TRBD2|TRBJ2-1|-
CASSSIAGAYNEQFF
TGTGCCAGCAGTTCCATAGCGGGAGCCTACAATGAGCAGTTCTTC
>TRBV5-1|-|TRBJ2-1|-
CASSLVAGGDEQFF
TGCGCCAGCAGCTTGGTGGCCGGGGGCGATGAGCAGTTCTTC
>TRBV23-1|-|TRBJ1-3|-
CASSQPLPTGYSGNTIYF
TGCGCCAGCAGTCAACCCTTACCTACAGGCTACTCTGGAAACACCATATATTTT
>TRBV19|-|TRBJ1-5|-
CASSTDGQTYQPQHF
TGTGCCAGTAGTACCGATGGACAGACTTATCAGCCCCAGCATTTT
>TRBV10-3|-|TRBJ2-1|few
CAIRALERYNEQFF
TGTGCCATCAGAGCACTAGAAAGATACAATGAGCAGTTCTTC
>TRBV5-6|TRBD2|TRBJ2-5|-
CASSLRLAAPETQYF
TGTGCCAGCAGCTTGCGGCTAGCGGCCCCAGAGACCCAGTACTTC
>TRBV27|-|TRBJ1-2|once
CATLSDPGKGGYTF
TGTGCCACCCTCTCGGATCCCGGGAAGGGTGGCTACACCTTC
>TRBV4-3|-|TRBJ2-3|-
CASSQDSGSSTDTQYF
TGCGCCAGCAGCCAAGATAGCGGCTCTAGCACAGATACGCAGTATTTT
>TRBV7-8|TRBD1|TRBJ1-4|once
CASSSWGQVATNEKLFF
TGTGCCAGCAGCTCTTGGGGACAGGTCGCAACTAATGAAAAACTGTTTTTT
>TRBV18|TRBD2|TRBJ2-3|few
CASSPPLAGGSTDTQYF
TGTGCCAGCTCACCTCCGTTAGCGGGAGGGAGCACAGATACGCAGTATTTT
>TRBV29-1|TRBD1|TRBJ2-4|-
CSVVGVQGQGTKNIQYF
TGCAGCGTTGTGGGGGTTCAAGGACAGGGGACCAAAAACATTCAGTACTTC
>TRBV7-2|-|TRBJ2-2|once
CASSLGGRNTGELFF
TGTGCCAGCAGCTTAGGCGGGCGGAACACCGGGGAGCTGTTTTTT
>TRBV3-1/TRBV3-2|-|TRBJ2-5|-
CASSRTQGQTQYF
TGTGCCAGCAGCCGGACCCAGGGGCAGACCCAGTACTTC
>TRBV11-3|-|TRBJ2-2|-
CASSLAANTGELFF
TGTGCCAGCAGCTTAGCAGCGAACACCGGGGAGCTGTTTTTT